A single sample gave rise to the 14 T cell receptor beta chains below, sequenced in a study of blood T cell repertoires in COVID-19. Clones were sequenced by immunoSEQ multiplex PCR, and TCRdb holds only the in-frame ones, with some missing. The data hold about 300,000 clones, with around 86% observed a single time. Material: peripheral blood. The receptors were sampled from a man aged 65-85 years with acute or convalescent COVID-19.

The J gene is TRBJ1-5, the V gene TRBV19; possible D gene TRBD1, 5 bases. This CDR3 has 15 amino acids. The V gene lost 2 bases and the J gene lost 1 base, with 9 bases spanning the gap. CDR1 is LNHDA and CDR2 is SQIVND in the germline V gene (reference sequence). This CDR3 is CASSITGLSNQPQHF. Written as DNA, the CDR3 is TGTGCCAGTAGTATAACAGGATTAAGCAATCAGCCCCAGCATTTT.

As regards this clone: Other DNA sequences of this sample code for an identical CDR3. This chain connects TRBV28 to TRBJ2-7; perhaps TRBD2 as D (6 bases). V lost 3 bases, J lost 4 bases, and 10 bases lay in between. Germline V gene lookup returns CDR1 MDHEN and CDR2 SYDVKM. The CDR3 totals 13 residues. The DNA of the CDR3 is TGTGCCAGCAGTTTTACGGGGGTGTACGAGCAGTACTTC. Translation gives CASSFTGVYEQYF.

The chain carries TRBV7-2 and TRBJ1-4; TRBD1 might be the D (6 bases). V was clipped by 0 bases and J by 8 bases, with 13 bases between them. CDR1 and CDR2 from the germline V gene are SGHTA and FQGNSA. The CDR3 loop spans 15 amino acids. The CDR3 protein is CASSLARTVGEKLFF. The CDR3 nucleotides are TGTGCCAGCAGCTTAGCTAGGACAGTGGGAGAAAAACTGTTTTTT.

V is TRBV10-1 and J is TRBJ2-1; the D gene is possibly TRBD2 (5 bases). Germline lookup yields CDR1 WNHNN and CDR2 SYGVQD (reference sequence). CDR3 length: 13 residues. V was trimmed by 4 bases and J by 4 bases, leaving 8 bases between them. The CDR3 DNA follows: TGCGCCAGCAGTGCTAGCACATACAATGAGCAGTTCTTC. Amino acids: CASSASTYNEQFF.

This rearrangement joins TRBV2 to TRBJ1-6, with 7 nucleotides matching TRBD1. The junction had 7 bases not matched to a gene; V was cut back by 6 bases and J by 5 bases. CDR3 length: 15 amino acids. Germline values: CDR1 SNHLY, CDR2 FYNNEI. Here the CDR3 DNA reads TGTGCCAGCAGCTTATTGGGACAGCATAATTCACCCCTCCACTTT. Residues: CASSLLGQHNSPLHF.

The chain combines TRBV2 with TRBJ2-2; a possible D gene is TRBD2 (6 bases). The CDR3 has 14 residues. Trimming removed 7 bases from V and 2 bases from J, with 11 bases in between. Germline V gene data show CDR1 as SNHLY and CDR2 as FYNNEI. The CDR3 protein is CASNLGGNTGELFF. CDR3 coding DNA: TGTGCCAGCAATTTGGGGGGAAACACCGGGGAGCTGTTTTTT.

The CDR3 nucleotides read TGTGCCAGCAGCTTACTCCCGACAGGGTCTGGAAACACCATATATTTT. Its translation is CASSLLPTGSGNTIYF. The J gene is TRBJ1-3, the V gene TRBV7-9; 7 nucleotides align to TRBD1. Trimming took 2 bases from V and 1 from J; bases not matched to a gene: 5. The CDR3 consists of 16 residues. Germline CDR1 SEHNR, CDR2 FQNEAQ (reference sequence).

V gene TRBV2 combines with J gene TRBJ2-5, with 7 nucleotides matching TRBD1. CDR3 size: 14 residues. From germline, CDR1 is SNHLY and CDR2 FYNNEI. Trimming at V came to 5 bases and at J to 2 bases, leaving 5 bases not matched to a gene. The CDR3 DNA sequence: TGTGCCAGCAGTCCGGACAGGAATCAAGAGACCCAGTACTTC. It codes for CASSPDRNQETQYF.

This sequence joins TRBV19 and TRBJ1-1; D not resolved. Deletions cut 10 bases from V and 1 base from J, with 10 bases between. This CDR3 is built from 12 residues. CDR1 is LNHDA, CDR2 SQIVND, per germline (reference sequence). CDR3: CAISGGNTEAFF. The DNA of the CDR3 is TGTGCCATTTCGGGAGGGAACACTGAAGCTTTCTTT.

The chain combines TRBV14 with TRBJ2-7; 7 nucleotides agree with TRBD2. This CDR3 is built from 15 residues. The germline CDR1 and CDR2 sequences are SGHDN and FVKESK. After removal of 6 bases from V and 1 base from J, the junction contained 9 bases not matched to a gene. CDR3 amino acids: CASSPRGVRSYEQYF. Here the CDR3 DNA reads TGTGCCAGCAGTCCACGGGGGGTTAGGTCCTACGAGCAGTACTTC.

The V and J genes are TRBV19 and TRBJ2-7; 9 bases agree with TRBD1. V was pared by 6 bases and J by 7 bases, with 16 bases of the junction left unmatched. CDR3 length: 16 amino acids. From germline, CDR1 is LNHDA and CDR2 SQIVND (reference sequence). This CDR3 reads CASSAAARQGGREQYF. The CDR3, as DNA: TGTGCCAGTAGCGCCGCCGCCCGACAGGGGGGAAGGGAGCAGTACTTC.

V and J are TRBV18 and TRBJ1-1, with D unclear. The V gene's germline CDR1 is KGHSH and CDR2 LQKENI. Trimming took 0 bases from V and 0 from J, leaving 11 bases between them. The CDR3 length is 16 residues. The CDR3 DNA is TGTGCCAGCTCACCACCCACGGGAGGAATGAACACTGAAGCTTTCTTT. Amino acid sequence: CASSPPTGGMNTEAFF.

V is TRBV5-6 and J is TRBJ1-5; 7 positions match TRBD1. CDR3 size: 16 residues. J was trimmed by 0 bases and V by 0 bases; bases with no gene match: 3. The germline V gene has CDR1 SGHDT and CDR2 YYEEEE. DNA of the CDR3: TGTGCCAGCAGCTTGGGGACAGGCTATAGCAATCAGCCCCAGCATTTT. Translation: CASSLGTGYSNQPQHF.

This chain uses TRBV19 with TRBJ2-7; TRBD1 matches 11 bases. Germline-derived CDR1 and CDR2 are LNHDA and SQIVND (reference sequence). This CDR3 is 16 amino acids long. J lost 3 bases, V lost 6 bases, and 10 bases had no gene match. The CDR3 spells CASSPYPGTGGYEQYF. The CDR3 DNA sequence: TGTGCCAGTAGCCCCTATCCCGGGACAGGGGGCTACGAGCAGTACTTC.